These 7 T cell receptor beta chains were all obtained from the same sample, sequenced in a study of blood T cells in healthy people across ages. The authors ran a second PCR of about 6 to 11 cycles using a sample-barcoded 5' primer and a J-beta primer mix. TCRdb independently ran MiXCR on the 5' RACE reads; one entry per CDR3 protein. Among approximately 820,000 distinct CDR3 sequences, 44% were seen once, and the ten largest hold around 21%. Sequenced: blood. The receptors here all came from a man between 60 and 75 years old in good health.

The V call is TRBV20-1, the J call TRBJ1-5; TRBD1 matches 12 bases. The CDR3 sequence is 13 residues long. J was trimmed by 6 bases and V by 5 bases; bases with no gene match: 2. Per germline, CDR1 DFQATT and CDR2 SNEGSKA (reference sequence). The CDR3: CSAGTGGSQPQHF. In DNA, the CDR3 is TGCAGTGCTGGGACAGGGGGCAGTCAGCCCCAGCATTTT.

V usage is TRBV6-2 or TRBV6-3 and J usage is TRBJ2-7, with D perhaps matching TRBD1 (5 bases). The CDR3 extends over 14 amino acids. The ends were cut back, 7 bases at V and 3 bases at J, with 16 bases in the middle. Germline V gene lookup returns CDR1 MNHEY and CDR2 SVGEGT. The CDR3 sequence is CASKGGWTNYEQYF. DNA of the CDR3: TGTGCCAGCAAGGGTGGCTGGACAAACTACGAGCAGTACTTC.

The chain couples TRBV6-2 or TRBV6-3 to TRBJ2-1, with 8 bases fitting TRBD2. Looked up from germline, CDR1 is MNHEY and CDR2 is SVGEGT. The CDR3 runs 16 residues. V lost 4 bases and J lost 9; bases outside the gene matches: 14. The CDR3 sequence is CASSSGGTGGLSEQFF. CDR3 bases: TGTGCCAGCAGTTCCGGGGGAACGGGGGGGCTTAGTGAGCAGTTCTTC.

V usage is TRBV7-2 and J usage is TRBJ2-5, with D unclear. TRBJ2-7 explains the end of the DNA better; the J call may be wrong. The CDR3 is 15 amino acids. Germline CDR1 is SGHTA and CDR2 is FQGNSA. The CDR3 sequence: CASSPFPDGIYEQYF. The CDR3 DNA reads TGTGCCAGCAGCCCATTCCCTGACGGCATATACGAGCAGTACTTC.

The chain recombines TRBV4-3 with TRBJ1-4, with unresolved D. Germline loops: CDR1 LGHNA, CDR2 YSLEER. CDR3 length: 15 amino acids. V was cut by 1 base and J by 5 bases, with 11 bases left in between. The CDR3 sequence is CASSQGAWANEKLFF. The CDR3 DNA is TGCGCCAGCAGCCAAGGGGCGTGGGCCAATGAAAAACTGTTTTTT.

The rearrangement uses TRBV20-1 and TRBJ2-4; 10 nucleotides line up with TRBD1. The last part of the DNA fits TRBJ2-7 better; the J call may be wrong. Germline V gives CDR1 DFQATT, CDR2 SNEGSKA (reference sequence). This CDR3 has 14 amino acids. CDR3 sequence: CSATWTGGIYEQYF. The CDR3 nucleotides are TGCAGTGCTACTTGGACAGGGGGAATCTACGAGCAGTACTTC.

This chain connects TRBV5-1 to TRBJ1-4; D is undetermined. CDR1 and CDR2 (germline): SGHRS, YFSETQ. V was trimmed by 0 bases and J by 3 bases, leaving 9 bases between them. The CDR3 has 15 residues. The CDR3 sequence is CASSLGGRANEKLFF. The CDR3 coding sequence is TGCGCCAGCAGCTTGGGAGGAAGGGCTAATGAAAAACTGTTTTTT.